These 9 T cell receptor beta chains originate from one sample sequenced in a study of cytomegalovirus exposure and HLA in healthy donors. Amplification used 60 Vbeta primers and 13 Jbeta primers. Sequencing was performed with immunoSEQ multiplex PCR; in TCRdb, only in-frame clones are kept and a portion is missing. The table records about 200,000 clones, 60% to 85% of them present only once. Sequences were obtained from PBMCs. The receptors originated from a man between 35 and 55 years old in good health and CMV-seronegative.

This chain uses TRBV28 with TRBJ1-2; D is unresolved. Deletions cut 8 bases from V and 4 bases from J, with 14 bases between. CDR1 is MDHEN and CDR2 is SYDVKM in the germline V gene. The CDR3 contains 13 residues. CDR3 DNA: TGTGCCAGCGCCCCCGCCACAGTCTATGGCTACACCTTC. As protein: CASAPATVYGYTF.

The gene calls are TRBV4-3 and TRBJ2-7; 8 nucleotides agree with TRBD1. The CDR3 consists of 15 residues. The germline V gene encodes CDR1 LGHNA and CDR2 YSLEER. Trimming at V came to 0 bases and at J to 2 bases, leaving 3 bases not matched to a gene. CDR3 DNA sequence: TGCGCCAGCAGCCAAGAATGGACAGGGACCTACGAGCAGTACTTC. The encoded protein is CASSQEWTGTYEQYF.

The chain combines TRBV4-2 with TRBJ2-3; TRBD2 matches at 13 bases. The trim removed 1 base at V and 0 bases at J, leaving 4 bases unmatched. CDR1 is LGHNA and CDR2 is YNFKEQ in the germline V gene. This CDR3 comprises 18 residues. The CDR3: CASSQGTSGGLSTDTQYF. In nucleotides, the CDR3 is TGTGCCAGCAGCCAAGGGACTAGCGGGGGCCTTAGCACAGATACGCAGTATTTT.

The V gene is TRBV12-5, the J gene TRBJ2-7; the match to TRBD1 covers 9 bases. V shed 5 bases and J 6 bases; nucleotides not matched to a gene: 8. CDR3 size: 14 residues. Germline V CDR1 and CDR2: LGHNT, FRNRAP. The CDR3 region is CASGSGTGRCEQYF. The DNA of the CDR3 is TGTGCTAGTGGTAGCGGGACAGGGCGATGCGAGCAGTACTTC.

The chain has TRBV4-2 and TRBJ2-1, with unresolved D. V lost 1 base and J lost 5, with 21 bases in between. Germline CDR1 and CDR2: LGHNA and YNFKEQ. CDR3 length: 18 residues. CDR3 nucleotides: TGTGCCAGCAGCCAAGTTGGGTTCGGCGGCGGCACTCACAATGAGCAGTTCTTC. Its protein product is CASSQVGFGGGTHNEQFF.

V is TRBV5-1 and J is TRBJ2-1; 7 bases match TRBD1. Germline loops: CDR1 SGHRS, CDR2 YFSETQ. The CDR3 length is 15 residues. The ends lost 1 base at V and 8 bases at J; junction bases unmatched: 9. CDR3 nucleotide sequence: TGCGCCAGCAGCTTGCGACAGGGCATTGGTCATGAGCAGTTCTTC. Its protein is CASSLRQGIGHEQFF.

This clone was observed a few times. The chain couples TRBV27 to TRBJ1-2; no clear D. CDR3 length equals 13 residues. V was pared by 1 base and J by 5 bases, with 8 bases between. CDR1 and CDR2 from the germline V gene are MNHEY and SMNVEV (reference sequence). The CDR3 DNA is TGTGCCAGCAGTTTATTCCCCGGGTATGGCTACACCTTC. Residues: CASSLFPGYGYTF.

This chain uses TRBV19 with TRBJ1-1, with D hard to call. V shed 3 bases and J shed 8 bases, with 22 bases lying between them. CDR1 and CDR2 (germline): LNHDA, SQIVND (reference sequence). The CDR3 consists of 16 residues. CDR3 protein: CASSISGEPRVIEAFF. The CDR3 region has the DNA TGTGCCAGTAGTATTAGCGGGGAGCCCCGAGTCATAGAAGCTTTCTTT. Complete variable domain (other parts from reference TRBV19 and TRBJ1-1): DGGITQSPKYLFRKEGQNVTLSCEQNLNHDAMYWYRQDPGQGLRLIYYSQIVNDFQKGDIAEGYSVSREKKESFPLTVTSAQKNPTAFYLCASSISGEPRVIEAFFGQGTRLTVV.

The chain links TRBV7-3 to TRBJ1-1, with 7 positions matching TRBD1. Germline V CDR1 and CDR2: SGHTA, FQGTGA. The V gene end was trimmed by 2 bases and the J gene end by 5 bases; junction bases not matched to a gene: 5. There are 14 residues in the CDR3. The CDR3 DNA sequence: TGTGCCAGCAGCTTAGTAGGGGGCGTGACTGAAGCTTTCTTT. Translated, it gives CASSLVGGVTEAFF.